The source of this T cell receptor beta chain is a study of T cell repertoires in cytomegalovirus infection. CDR3 length: 14 amino acids. Trimming left V 2 bases short and J 3 bases short, with 9 bases between. The germline V gene encodes CDR1 MNHNY and CDR2 SVGAGI (reference sequence). From the reads, TCRdb called clonotypes with MiXCR, one entry per CDR3 protein. The sample contains hundreds of thousands of distinct CDR3 sequences, around a third of which appear only once. This clonotype has just one count. Its specificity is unknown. This sample comprised cultured PBMCs, obtained from culture after CMV antigen stimulation. This receptor was taken from a human donor in good health (CMV status not recorded). Some clones in this sample may be carry-over from other donors' samples. The chain combines TRBV6-6 with TRBJ2-3; D may be TRBD2 (6 bases). CDR3 DNA sequence: TGTGCCAGCAGTTACCAACTAGCTACAGATACGCAGTATTTT. This sequence encodes CASSYQLATDTQYF.